The table lists the clone carrying this TCR beta chain with a few counts. The antigen is not known. This sample stems from a study of T cell clonotyping in hematopoietic cell transplantation. Blood collection times were about day -28 and days 30, 100, 180 posttransplant. Study outcomes and limitations: Few recipient clonotypes overlapped donors; over 95% were de novo at given depth. After transplant, recipient diversity fell while pathologically expanded clonotypes grew through day 180. CD4 and CD8 repertoire contributions could not be separated without sorting.

This table comes from immunoSEQ multiplex PCR, and its TCRdb copy is limited to in-frame clones, with some not included. The data show 15,000 to 20,000 clones, with over 50% seen just once and about 11% held by the top ten. The CDR3 has 13 amino acids. Germline-derived CDR1 and CDR2 are GTSNPN and SVGIG (reference sequence). Trimming at V came to 5 bases and at J to 3 bases, leaving 4 bases not matched to a gene. The rearrangement uses TRBV30 and TRBJ1-1; the match to TRBD1 covers 9 bases. The TCR originated in a male patient aged 50 to 60 who had an allogeneic stem cell transplant from an unrelated donor, so T cells may come from the graft donor. Some clones in this sample may be carry-over from other donors' samples. Sequenced here: PBMCs, sampled 30 days after allogeneic stem cell transplant. The CDR3 coding sequence is TGTGCCTGGCACAGGGGGCGCGACACTGAAGCTTTCTTT. This gives the protein CAWHRGRDTEAFF.